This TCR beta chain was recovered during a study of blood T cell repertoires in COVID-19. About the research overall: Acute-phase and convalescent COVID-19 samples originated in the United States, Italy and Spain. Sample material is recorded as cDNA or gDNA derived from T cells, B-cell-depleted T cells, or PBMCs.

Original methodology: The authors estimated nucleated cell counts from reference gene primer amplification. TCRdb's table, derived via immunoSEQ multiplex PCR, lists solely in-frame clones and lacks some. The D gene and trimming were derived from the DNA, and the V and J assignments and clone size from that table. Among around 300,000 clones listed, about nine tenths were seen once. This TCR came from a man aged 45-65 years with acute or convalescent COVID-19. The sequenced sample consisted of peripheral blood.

In DNA, the CDR3 is TGTGCCAGCAGCTTGCCAGGGGGCGCTGCATGGAACACTGAAGCTTTCTTT. Translating it yields CASSLPGGAAWNTEAFF. The V call is TRBV5-5, the J call TRBJ1-1; 8 bases map to TRBD1. V shed 1 base, J shed 1 base, and the junction held 9 bases outside the gene matches. From germline, CDR1 is SGHKS and CDR2 YYEKEE (reference sequence). The CDR3 runs to 17 residues.